A single sample gave rise to the 6 T cell receptor beta chains below, sequenced in a study of blood T cell repertoires in COVID-19. The table came from immunoSEQ multiplex PCR; TCRdb's copy has only in-frame clones and leaves some out. The sample has about 270,000 clones, around 86% seen once. Sequences were obtained from peripheral blood. These receptors were collected from a woman older than 75 with COVID-19, enrolled during active disease.

The J gene is TRBJ2-3, the V gene TRBV10-3; D is perhaps TRBD2 (6 bases). CDR3 length: 11 residues. Germline CDR1 and CDR2: ENHRY and SYGVKD. The V gene lost 9 bases and the J gene lost 7 bases, with 11 bases spanning the gap. The CDR3 DNA follows: TGTGCCATACGGGGGATTTATACGCAGTATTTT. Its translation: CAIRGIYTQYF.

This clone was detected only once. The chain joins TRBV19 to TRBJ2-5; a weak D match, TRBD2 (5 bases). V shed 2 bases and J shed 2 bases, with 9 bases lying between them. CDR1 and CDR2 (germline): LNHDA, SQIVND (reference sequence). This CDR3 has 14 residues. CDR3 bases: TGTGCCAGTAGTATACCCCAGCGGCAAGAGACCCAGTACTTC. Its protein product is CASSIPQRQETQYF.

J is TRBJ1-3 and V is TRBV14; D gene uncertain. Trimming shortened V by 1 base and J by 0 bases, and 7 bases separated the two germline ends. The CDR3 runs 15 residues. The germline V gene has CDR1 SGHDN and CDR2 FVKESK. CDR3 loop: CASSQARFSGNTIYF. DNA of the CDR3: TGTGCCAGCAGCCAAGCGAGGTTCTCTGGAAACACCATATATTTT.

This chain uses TRBV28 with TRBJ1-2, with 7 bases fitting TRBD1. CDR3 length: 17 residues. The J segment lost 2 bases and the V segment lost 6 bases, leaving 15 bases of the junction unmatched. Germline V gene sequence: CDR1 MDHEN, CDR2 SYDVKM. The CDR3 DNA sequence: TGTGCCAGCAGGTCTTCGGGACAGCTCTACGGGAACTATGGCTACACCTTC. The encoded protein is CASRSSGQLYGNYGYTF.

The rearrangement joins TRBV6-6 to TRBJ2-1; 10 nucleotides match TRBD1. Germline-derived CDR1 and CDR2 are MNHNY and SVGAGI (reference sequence). The CDR3 length is 16 residues. The V gene end was trimmed by 3 bases and the J gene end by 8 bases; junction bases not matched to a gene: 10. CDR3 bases: TGTGCCAGCAGTTATGGTAGGACAGGGGGACGCGATGAGCAGTTCTTC. Amino acids: CASSYGRTGGRDEQFF.

V gene TRBV20-1 combines with J gene TRBJ1-1, with no clear D. V lost 6 bases and J lost 1, with 3 bases in between. Germline CDR1 is DFQATT and CDR2 is SNEGSKA (reference sequence). This CDR3 is 10 amino acids long. The CDR3 spells CSAQNTEAFF. As DNA, the CDR3 is TGCAGTGCCCAGAACACTGAAGCTTTCTTT.